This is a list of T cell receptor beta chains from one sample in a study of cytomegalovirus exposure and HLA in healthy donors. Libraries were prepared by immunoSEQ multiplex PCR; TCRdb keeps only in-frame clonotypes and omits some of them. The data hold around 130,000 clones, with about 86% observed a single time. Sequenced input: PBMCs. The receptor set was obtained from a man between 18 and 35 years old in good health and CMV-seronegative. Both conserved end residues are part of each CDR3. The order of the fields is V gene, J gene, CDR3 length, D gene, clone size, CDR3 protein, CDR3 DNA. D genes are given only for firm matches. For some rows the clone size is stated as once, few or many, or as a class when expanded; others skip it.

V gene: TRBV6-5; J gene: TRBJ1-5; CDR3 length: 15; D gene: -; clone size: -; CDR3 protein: CASSYSRLHNQPQHF; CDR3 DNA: TGTGCCAGCAGTTACTCGAGACTTCATAATCAGCCCCAGCATTTT
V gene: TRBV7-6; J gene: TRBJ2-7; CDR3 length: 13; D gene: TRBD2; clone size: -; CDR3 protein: CASSPGGTHEQYF; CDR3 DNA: TGTGCCAGCAGCCCGGGGGGGACCCACGAGCAGTACTTC
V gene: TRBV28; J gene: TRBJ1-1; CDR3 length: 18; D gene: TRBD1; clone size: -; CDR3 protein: CASSLPGQGARGSTEAFF; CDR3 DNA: TGTGCCAGCAGTCTTCCGGGACAGGGGGCCCGAGGGAGCACTGAAGCTTTCTTT
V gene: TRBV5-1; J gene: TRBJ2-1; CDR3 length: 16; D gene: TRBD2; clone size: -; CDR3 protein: CASSWGTSGGSSFQFF; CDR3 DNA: TGCGCCAGCAGCTGGGGGACTAGCGGGGGGTCTTCCTTTCAGTTCTTC
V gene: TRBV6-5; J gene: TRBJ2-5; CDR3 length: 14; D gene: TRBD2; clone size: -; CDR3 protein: CASNQLAGHGTQYF; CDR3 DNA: TGTGCCAGCAACCAACTAGCGGGGCATGGGACCCAGTACTTC
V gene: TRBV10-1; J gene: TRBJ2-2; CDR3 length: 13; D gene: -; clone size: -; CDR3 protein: CASSVSEAGELFF; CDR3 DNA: TGCGCCAGCAGTGTTAGTGAGGCCGGGGAGCTGTTTTTT
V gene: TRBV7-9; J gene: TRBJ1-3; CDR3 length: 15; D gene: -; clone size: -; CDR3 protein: CASSFGTRTGNTIYF; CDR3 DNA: TGTGCCAGCAGCTTTGGGACAAGGACTGGAAACACCATATATTTT
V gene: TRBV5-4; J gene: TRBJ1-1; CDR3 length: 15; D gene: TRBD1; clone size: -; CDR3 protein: CASSFLGQGRTEAFF; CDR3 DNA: TGTGCCAGCAGTTTCCTGGGACAGGGTAGGACTGAAGCTTTCTTT
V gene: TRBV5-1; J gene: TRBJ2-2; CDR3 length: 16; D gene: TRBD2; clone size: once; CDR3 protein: CASSPRGLAYTGELFF; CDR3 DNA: TGCGCCAGCAGCCCCCGGGGACTAGCTTACACCGGGGAGCTGTTTTTT
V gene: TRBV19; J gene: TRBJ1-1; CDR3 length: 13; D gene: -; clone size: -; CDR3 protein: CASSIQGNTEAFF; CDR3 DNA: TGTGCCAGTAGTATTCAGGGGAACACTGAAGCTTTCTTT
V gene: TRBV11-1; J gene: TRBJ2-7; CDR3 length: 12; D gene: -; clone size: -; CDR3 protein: CASSLNSYEQYF; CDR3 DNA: TGTGCCAGCAGCCTTAACTCCTACGAGCAGTACTTC
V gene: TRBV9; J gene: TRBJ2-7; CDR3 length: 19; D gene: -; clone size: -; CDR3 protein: CASSASRSLDREGTYEQYF; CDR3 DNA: TGTGCCAGCAGCGCCAGTAGATCCTTGGACAGGGAGGGTACCTACGAGCAGTACTTC
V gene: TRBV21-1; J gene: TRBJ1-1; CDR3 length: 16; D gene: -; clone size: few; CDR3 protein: CASSPHHLNGNTEAFF; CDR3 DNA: TGTGCCAGCAGCCCCCATCATCTCAACGGGAACACTGAAGCTTTCTTT
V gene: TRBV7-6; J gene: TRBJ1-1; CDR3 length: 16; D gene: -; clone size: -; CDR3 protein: CASSQSGHWETYEAFF; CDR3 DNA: TGTGCCAGCAGCCAAAGCGGGCATTGGGAAACCTATGAAGCTTTCTTT
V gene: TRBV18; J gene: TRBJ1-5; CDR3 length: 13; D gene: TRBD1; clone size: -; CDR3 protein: CASSPTGDQPQHF; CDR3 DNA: TGTGCCAGCTCACCTACAGGGGACCAGCCCCAGCATTTT
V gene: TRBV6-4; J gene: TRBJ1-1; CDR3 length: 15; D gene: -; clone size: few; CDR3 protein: CASSEVAGANTEAFF; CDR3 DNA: TGTGCCAGCAGTGAGGTCGCAGGGGCGAACACTGAAGCTTTCTTT
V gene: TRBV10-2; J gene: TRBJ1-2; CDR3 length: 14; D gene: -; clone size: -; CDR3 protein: CASSVGADNYGYTF; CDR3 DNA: TGCGCCAGCAGTGTGGGGGCAGACAACTATGGCTACACCTTC
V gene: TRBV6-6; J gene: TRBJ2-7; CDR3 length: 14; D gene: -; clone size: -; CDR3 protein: CASSYSGTSYEQYF; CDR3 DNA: TGTGCCAGCAGTTACTCCGGGACAAGCTACGAGCAGTACTTC
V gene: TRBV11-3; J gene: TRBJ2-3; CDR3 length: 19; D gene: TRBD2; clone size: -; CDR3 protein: CASSTGTSGGATGADTQYF; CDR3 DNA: TGTGCCAGCAGCACCGGGACTAGCGGGGGGGCAACCGGCGCAGATACGCAGTATTTT
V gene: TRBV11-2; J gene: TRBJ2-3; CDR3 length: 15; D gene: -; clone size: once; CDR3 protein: CASSLRGGTWDTQYF; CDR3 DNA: TGTGCCAGCAGCTTACGGGGTGGTACATGGGATACGCAGTATTTT
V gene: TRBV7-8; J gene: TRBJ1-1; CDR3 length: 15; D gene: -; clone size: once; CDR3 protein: CASSLIFGGNTEAFF; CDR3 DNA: TGTGCCAGCAGCTTAATTTTTGGAGGGAACACTGAAGCTTTCTTT
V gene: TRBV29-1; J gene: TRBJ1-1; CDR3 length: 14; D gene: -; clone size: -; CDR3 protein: CSVEFPGSDTEAFF; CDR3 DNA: TGCAGCGTTGAATTTCCGGGTTCTGACACTGAAGCTTTCTTT
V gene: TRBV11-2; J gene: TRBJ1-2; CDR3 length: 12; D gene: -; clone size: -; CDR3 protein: CASSLAYYGYTF; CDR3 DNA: TGTGCCAGCAGCTTAGCCTACTATGGCTACACCTTC
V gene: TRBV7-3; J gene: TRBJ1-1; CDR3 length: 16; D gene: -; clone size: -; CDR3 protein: CASSLIGGLVNTEAFF; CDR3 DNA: TGTGCCAGCAGCTTAATCGGGGGGCTTGTGAACACTGAAGCTTTCTTT
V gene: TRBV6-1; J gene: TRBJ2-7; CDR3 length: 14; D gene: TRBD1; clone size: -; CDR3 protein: CASREGGSAYEQYF; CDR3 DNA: TGTGCCAGCAGAGAAGGGGGCAGCGCCTACGAGCAGTACTTC
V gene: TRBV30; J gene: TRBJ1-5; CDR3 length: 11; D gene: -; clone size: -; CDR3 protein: CAWSSGGPQHF; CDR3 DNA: TGTGCCTGGAGTTCCGGGGGGCCCCAGCATTTT
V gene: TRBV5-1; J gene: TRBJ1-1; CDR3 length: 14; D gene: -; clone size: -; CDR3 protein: CASSLGQVKTEAFF; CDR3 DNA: TGCGCCAGCAGCTTGGGACAGGTGAAAACTGAAGCTTTCTTT
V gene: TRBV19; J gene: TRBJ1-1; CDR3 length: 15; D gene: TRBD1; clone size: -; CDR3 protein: CASSIPGTGNTEAFF; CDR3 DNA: TGTGCCAGTAGTATACCTGGGACAGGGAACACTGAAGCTTTCTTT
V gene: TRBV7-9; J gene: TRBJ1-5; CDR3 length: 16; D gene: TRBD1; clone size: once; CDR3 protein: CASSTGDRGSNQPQHF; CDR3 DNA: TGTGCCAGCAGCACTGGGGACAGGGGAAGCAATCAGCCCCAGCATTTT
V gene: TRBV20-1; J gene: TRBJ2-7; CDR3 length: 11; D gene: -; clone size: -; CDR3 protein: CSARASGGQYF; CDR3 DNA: TGCAGTGCTAGAGCCAGTGGAGGGCAGTACTTC
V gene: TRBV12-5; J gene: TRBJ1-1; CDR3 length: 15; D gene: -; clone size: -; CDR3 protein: CASGLEALPGTEAFF; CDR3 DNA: TGTGCTAGTGGTTTGGAGGCTCTCCCGGGGACTGAAGCTTTCTTT
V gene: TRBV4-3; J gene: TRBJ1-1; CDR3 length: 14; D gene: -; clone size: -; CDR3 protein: CASSPQTGNTEAFF; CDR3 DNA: TGCGCCAGCAGCCCCCAGACAGGGAACACTGAAGCTTTCTTT
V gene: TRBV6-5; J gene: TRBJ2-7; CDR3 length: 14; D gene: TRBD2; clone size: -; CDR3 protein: CASSPRGGVYEQYF; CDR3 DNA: TGTGCCAGCAGCCCACGGGGGGGGGTATACGAGCAGTACTTC
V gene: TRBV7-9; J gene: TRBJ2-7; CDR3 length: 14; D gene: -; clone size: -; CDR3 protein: CASSLPTGTYEQYF; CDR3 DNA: TGTGCCAGCAGCTTACCGACAGGGACTTACGAGCAGTACTTC
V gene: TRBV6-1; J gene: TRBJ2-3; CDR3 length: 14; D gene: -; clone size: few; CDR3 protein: CASTLGGSTDTQYF; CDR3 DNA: TGTGCCAGCACATTAGGGGGTAGCACAGATACGCAGTATTTT
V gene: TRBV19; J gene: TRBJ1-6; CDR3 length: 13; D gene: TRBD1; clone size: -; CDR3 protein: CASSRDRSSPLHF; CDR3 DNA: TGTGCCAGTAGTAGGGACAGGAGTTCACCCCTCCACTTT
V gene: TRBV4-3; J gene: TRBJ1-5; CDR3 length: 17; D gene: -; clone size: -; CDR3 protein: CASSRTVGGYGNQPQHF; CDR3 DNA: TGCGCCAGCAGCCGGACCGTGGGGGGATATGGCAATCAGCCCCAGCATTTT
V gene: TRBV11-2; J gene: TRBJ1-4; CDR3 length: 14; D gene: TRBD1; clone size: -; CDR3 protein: CASSSTGGTEKLFF; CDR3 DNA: TGTGCCAGCAGCTCGACAGGGGGCACTGAAAAACTGTTTTTT
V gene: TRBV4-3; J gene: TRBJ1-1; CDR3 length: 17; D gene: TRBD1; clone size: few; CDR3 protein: CASSQAEKGALRTEAFF; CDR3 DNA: TGCGCCAGCAGCCAAGCTGAAAAGGGGGCGCTTCGCACTGAAGCTTTCTTT
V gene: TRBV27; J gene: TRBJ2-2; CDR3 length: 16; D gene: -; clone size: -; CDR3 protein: CASTPAGLSNTGELFF; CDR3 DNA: TGTGCCAGCACCCCCGCAGGGCTATCGAACACCGGGGAGCTGTTTTTT
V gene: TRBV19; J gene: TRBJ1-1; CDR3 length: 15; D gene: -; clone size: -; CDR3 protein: CASNPSGRMNTEAFF; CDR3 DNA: TGTGCCAGTAACCCCTCAGGGCGGATGAACACTGAAGCTTTCTTT